The clone carrying this TCR beta chain was observed many times. Its matching antigen is unknown. A lack of ophthalmopathy progression within 18 months defined stable Graves' hyperthyroidism. This record comes from a study of T cells in Graves' hyperthyroidism and ophthalmopathy. Overall study results and limits: Ophthalmopathy could be told apart from stable hyperthyroidism with a 13 V-J model.

Amplification targeted TCR beta CDR3 regions from RNA transcripts. An initial round of RT-PCR targeting the TCR CDR3 relied on the HTBI primer set. From the multiplex PCR reads, TCRdb called clonotypes with MiXCR, one entry per CDR3 protein. Of a few hundred thousand distinct CDR3 sequences listed, 15% to 17% are singletons. The V segment lost 8 bases and the J segment 7 bases; nucleotides outside the gene matches: 18. Germline V lookup: CDR1 LGHDT, CDR2 YNNKEL (reference sequence). CDR3 length equals 17 residues. This TCR came from a woman younger than 45 with Graves' hyperthyroidism. What was sequenced was blood. The chain has TRBV3-1 and TRBJ2-1, with 9 bases matching TRBD2. CDR3 DNA: TGTGCCAGCCGTTCTTCCCCTAGCGGGACGAGTAGGAATGAGCAGTTCTTC. It is translated as CASRSSPSGTSRNEQFF.